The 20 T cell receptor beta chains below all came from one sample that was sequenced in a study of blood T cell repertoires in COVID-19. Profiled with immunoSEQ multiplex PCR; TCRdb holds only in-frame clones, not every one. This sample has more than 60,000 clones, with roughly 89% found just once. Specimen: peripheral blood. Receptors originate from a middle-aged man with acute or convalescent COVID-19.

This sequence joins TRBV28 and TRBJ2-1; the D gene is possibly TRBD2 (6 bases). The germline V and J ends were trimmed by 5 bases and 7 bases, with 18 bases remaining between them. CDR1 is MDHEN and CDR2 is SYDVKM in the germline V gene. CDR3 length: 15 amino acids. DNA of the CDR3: TGTGCCAGCAGTGTGGGCGGCGCTGGGAGGAATGAGCAGTTCTTC. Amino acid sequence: CASSVGGAGRNEQFF.

Here the CDR3 reads CAWTGYSSYNEQFF. DNA of the CDR3: TGTGCCTGGACCGGTTATAGCTCCTACAATGAGCAGTTCTTC. The chain combines TRBV30 with TRBJ2-1; D not certain. Germline CDR1 and CDR2: GTSNPN and SVGIG (reference sequence). This CDR3 is 14 amino acids long. V was trimmed by 4 bases and J by 0 bases, leaving 10 bases between them. Variable domain in full (rest from reference TRBV30 and TRBJ2-1): SQTIHQWPATLVQPVGSPLSLECTVEGTSNPNLYWYRQAAGRGLQLLFYSVGIGQISSEVPQNLSASRPQDRQFILSSKKLLLSDSGFYLCAWTGYSSYNEQFFGPGTRLTVL.

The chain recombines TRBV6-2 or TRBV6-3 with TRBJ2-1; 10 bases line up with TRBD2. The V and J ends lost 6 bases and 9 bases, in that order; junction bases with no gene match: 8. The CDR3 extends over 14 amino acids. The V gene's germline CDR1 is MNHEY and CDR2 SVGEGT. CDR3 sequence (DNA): TGTGCCAGCAGCTCGCTAGCGGGAGTAAGTGAGCAGTTCTTC. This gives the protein CASSSLAGVSEQFF.

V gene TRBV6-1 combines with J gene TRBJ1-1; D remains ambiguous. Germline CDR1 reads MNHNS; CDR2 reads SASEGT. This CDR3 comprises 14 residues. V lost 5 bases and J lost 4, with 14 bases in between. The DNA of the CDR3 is TGTGCCAGCAGTTGGGGAGGGTCGGGCACTGAAGCTTTCTTT. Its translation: CASSWGGSGTEAFF.

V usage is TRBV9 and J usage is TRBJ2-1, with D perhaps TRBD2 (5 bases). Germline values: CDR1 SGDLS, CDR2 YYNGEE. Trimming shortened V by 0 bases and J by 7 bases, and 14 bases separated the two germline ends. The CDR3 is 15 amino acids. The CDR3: CASSVGARWTNEQFF. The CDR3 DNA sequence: TGTGCCAGCAGCGTAGGGGCTAGGTGGACTAATGAGCAGTTCTTC.

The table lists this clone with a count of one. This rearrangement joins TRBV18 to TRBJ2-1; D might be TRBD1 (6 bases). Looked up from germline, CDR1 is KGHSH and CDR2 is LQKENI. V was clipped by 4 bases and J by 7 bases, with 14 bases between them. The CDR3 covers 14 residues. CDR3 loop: CASSLISGVNEQFF. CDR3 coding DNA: TGTGCCAGCTCACTAATCTCAGGGGTGAATGAGCAGTTCTTC.

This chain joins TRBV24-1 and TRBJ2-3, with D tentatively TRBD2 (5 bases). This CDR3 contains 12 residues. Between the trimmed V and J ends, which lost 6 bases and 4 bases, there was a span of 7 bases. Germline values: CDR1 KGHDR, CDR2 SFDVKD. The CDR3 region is CATSFGADTQYF. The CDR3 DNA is TGTGCCACCAGTTTCGGGGCAGATACGCAGTATTTT.

The DNA of the CDR3 is TGTGCCACCAGCAGAGAACCTTCGGGTGGCTACACCTTC. This sequence encodes CATSREPSGGYTF. The J gene is TRBJ1-2, the V gene TRBV15, with D unresolved. Germline-derived CDR1 and CDR2 are LNHNV and YYDKDF (reference sequence). Trimming removed 0 bases from V and 7 bases from J, with 9 bases in between. This CDR3 has 13 residues.

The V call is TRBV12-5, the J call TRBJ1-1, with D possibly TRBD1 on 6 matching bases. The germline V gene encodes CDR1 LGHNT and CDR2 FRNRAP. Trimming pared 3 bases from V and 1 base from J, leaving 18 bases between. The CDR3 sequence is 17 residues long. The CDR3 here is CASGFSPQPTGNTEAFF. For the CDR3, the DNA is TGTGCTAGTGGTTTTTCCCCTCAACCGACAGGGAACACTGAAGCTTTCTTT.

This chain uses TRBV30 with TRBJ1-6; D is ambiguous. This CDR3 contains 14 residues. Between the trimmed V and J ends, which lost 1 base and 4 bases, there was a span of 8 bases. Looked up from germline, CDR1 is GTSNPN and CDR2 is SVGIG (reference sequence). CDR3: CAWSAGRYNSPLHF. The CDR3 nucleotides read TGTGCCTGGAGTGCCGGGAGATATAATTCACCCCTCCACTTT. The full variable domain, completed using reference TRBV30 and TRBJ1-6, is SQTIHQWPATLVQPVGSPLSLECTVEGTSNPNLYWYRQAAGRGLQLLFYSVGIGQISSEVPQNLSASRPQDRQFILSSKKLLLSDSGFYLCAWSAGRYNSPLHFGNGTRLTVT.

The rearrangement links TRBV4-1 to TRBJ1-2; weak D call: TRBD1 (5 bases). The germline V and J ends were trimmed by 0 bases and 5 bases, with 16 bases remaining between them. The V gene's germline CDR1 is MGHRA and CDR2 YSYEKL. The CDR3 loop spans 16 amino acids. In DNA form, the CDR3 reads TGCGCCAGCAGCCAAGATTCTAGGGGCAGGGATTATGGCTACACCTTC. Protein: CASSQDSRGRDYGYTF.

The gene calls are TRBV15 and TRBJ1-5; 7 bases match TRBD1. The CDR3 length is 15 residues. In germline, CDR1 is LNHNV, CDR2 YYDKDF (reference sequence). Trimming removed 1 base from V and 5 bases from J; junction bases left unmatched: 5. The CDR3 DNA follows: TGTGCCACCAGCAGAGGGGGGACAGCTTATCAGCCCCAGCATTTT. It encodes CATSRGGTAYQPQHF.

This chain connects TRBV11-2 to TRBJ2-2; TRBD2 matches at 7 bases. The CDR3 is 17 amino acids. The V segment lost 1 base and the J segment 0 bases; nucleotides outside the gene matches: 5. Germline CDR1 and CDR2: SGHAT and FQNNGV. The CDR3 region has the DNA TGTGCCAGCAGCTTAGGAGCGGGGTACGCGAACACCGGGGAGCTGTTTTTT. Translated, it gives CASSLGAGYANTGELFF.

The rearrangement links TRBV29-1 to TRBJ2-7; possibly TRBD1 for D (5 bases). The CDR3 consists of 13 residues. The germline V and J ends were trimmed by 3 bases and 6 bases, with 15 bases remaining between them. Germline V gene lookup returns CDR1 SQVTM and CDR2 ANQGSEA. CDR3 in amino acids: CSVETDTNREQYF. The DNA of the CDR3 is TGCAGCGTTGAGACGGACACTAACCGCGAGCAGTACTTC.

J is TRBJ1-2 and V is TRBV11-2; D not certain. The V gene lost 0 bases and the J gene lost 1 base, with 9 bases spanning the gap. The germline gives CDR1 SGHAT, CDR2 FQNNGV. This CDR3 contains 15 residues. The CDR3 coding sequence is TGTGCCAGCAGCTTAGATAGTGCGGTTAACTATGGCTACACCTTC. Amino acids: CASSLDSAVNYGYTF. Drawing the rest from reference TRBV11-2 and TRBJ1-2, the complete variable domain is EAGVAQSPRYKIIEKRQSVAFWCNPISGHATLYWYQQILGQGPKLLIQFQNNGVVDDSQLPKDRFSAERLKGVDSTLKIQPAKLEDSAVYLCASSLDSAVNYGYTFGSGTRLTVV.

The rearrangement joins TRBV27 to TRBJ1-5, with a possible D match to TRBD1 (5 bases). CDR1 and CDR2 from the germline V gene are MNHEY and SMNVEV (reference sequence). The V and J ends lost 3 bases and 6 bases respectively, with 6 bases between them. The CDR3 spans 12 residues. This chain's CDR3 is CASSFQGQPQHF. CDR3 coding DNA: TGTGCCAGCAGTTTCCAGGGTCAGCCCCAGCATTTT.

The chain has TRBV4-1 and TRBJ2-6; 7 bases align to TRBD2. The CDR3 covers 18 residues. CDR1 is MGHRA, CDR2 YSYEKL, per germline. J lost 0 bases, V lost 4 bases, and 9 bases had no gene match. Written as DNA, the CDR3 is TGCGCCAGCAGCCCGGGGGAGGGATATTTCTCTGGGGCCAACGTCCTGACTTTC. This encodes CASSPGEGYFSGANVLTF.

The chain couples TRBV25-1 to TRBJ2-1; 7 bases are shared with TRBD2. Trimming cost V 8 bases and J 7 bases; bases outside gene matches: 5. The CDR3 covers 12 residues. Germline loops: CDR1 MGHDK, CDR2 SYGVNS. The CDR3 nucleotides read TGTGCCAGCGGGAGGGCGGGTAATGAGCAGTTCTTC. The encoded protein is CASGRAGNEQFF.

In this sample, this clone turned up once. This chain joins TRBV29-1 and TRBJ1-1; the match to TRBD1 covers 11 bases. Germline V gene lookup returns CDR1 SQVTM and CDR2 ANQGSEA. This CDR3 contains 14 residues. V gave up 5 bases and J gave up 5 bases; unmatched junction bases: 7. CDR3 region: CSVPPGQGATEAFF. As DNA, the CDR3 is TGCAGCGTTCCCCCTGGACAGGGGGCAACTGAAGCTTTCTTT.

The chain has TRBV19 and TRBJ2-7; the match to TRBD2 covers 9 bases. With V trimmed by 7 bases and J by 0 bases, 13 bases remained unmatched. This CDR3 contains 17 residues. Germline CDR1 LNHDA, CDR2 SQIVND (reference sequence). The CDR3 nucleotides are TGTGCCAGTACCCCGGAAATTGGAGCGGGGGGCTCCTACGAGCAGTACTTC. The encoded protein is CASTPEIGAGGSYEQYF.